This TCR beta chain comes out of a study of identical twins. TCRdb re-analysed the 5' RACE reads in MiXCR, keeping a single row per CDR3 protein. The sample lists approximately 470,000 distinct CDR3 sequences, 14% seen once, with more than 0.5% in the top ten. Study-level findings and limits: Cord blood beta clonotypes that were abundant carried fewer insertions, and memory repertoires showed no such trend.

About this clonotype itself: No antigen is known for it.

These same data were also listed under a study on yellow fever vaccine responses in identical twins. That study reports: Reportedly, the T cell response mounted by twins to vaccine seemed partly convergent, partly personalized.

The sequencing sample was made of CD4+ T cells sorted from blood. This TCR came from a woman aged 18-30 years in good health.

In nucleotides, the CDR3 is TGTGCCAGCAGTGATGGGACAGGGAAAGAGACCCAGTACTTC. As protein: CASSDGTGKETQYF. The rearrangement joins TRBV25-1 to TRBJ2-5; TRBD1 matches at 9 bases. The CDR3 is 14 amino acids. With 3 bases clipped from V and 3 bases from J, the junction kept 2 bases outside the gene matches. The V gene's germline CDR1 is MGHDK and CDR2 SYGVNS.